A selection of T cell receptor beta chains follows, all from one sample in a study of CD8+ T cells in alopecia areata. Sequenced by immunoSEQ multiplex PCR; TCRdb stores in-frame clones only, minus some. Among some 180,000 clones listed, less than 70% were seen once. This sample comprised CD8+ T cells sorted from blood, obtained at week 24, from a patient treated with tofacitinib. Source of these receptors: a human donor with alopecia areata. The CDR3 runs from the conserved cysteine through the conserved F or W. D genes are given only for firm matches. Some rows have no size entry. The others give once, few or many, or a class for an expanded clone.

CDR3aa | CDR3nt | v_gene | abundance | d_gene | j_gene
CASSFGQGIYNEQFF | TGTGCCAGCAGCTTCGGGCAGGGGATTTACAATGAGCAGTTCTTC | TRBV7-3 | few | - | TRBJ2-1
CASSLEPSGGSDTQYF | TGCGCCAGCAGCTTGGAGCCTAGCGGGGGGTCAGATACGCAGTATTTT | TRBV5-1 | - | TRBD2 | TRBJ2-3
CASSDAYEQFF | TGTGCCAGCAGTGATGCGTATGAGCAGTTCTTC | TRBV25-1 | - | - | TRBJ2-1
CASSSPGLAIEQFF | TGTGCCAGCAGCTCCCCGGGACTAGCGATTGAGCAGTTCTTC | TRBV7-2 | few | TRBD2 | TRBJ2-1
CASSFSLGESSYEQYF | TGTGCCAGCAGCTTCTCTCTCGGGGAGAGCTCCTACGAGCAGTACTTC | TRBV7-9 | - | - | TRBJ2-7
CASSEAVETGYGYTF | TGTGCCAGCAGTGAAGCAGTTGAGACAGGCTATGGCTACACCTTC | TRBV2 | - | - | TRBJ1-2
CSVLGGLYTGELFF | TGCAGCGTGTTGGGGGGGCTGTACACCGGGGAGCTGTTTTTT | TRBV29-1 | few | - | TRBJ2-2
CASSISGTGTNEQFF | TGTGCCAGCAGTATTTCAGGGACAGGGACGAATGAGCAGTTCTTC | TRBV9 | few | TRBD1 | TRBJ2-1
CASSEQGRGTEAFF | TGTGCCAGCAGCGAACAGGGTAGGGGAACTGAAGCTTTCTTT | TRBV27 | - | - | TRBJ1-1
CASSASGTGIEQYF | TGTGCCAGCAGCGCCTCCGGGACAGGAATAGAGCAGTACTTC | TRBV9 | few | TRBD1 | TRBJ2-7
CASSLGRDVSSTDTQYF | TGCGCCAGCAGCTTGGGACGGGACGTCTCTAGCACAGATACGCAGTATTTT | TRBV5-1 | - | - | TRBJ2-3
CSVAGTGPNGYTF | TGCAGCGTCGCCGGGACAGGTCCTAATGGCTACACCTTC | TRBV29-1 | few | TRBD1 | TRBJ1-2
CASSLVGNTEAFF | TGTGCCAGCAGCTTAGTAGGGAACACTGAAGCTTTCTTT | TRBV7-9 | once | - | TRBJ1-1
CASSPGLSYEQYF | TGCGCCAGCAGCCCCGGACTTTCCTACGAGCAGTACTTC | TRBV4-3 | - | - | TRBJ2-7
CASSLAGSHEQYF | TGTGCCAGCAGCTTGGCGGGATCCCACGAGCAGTACTTC | TRBV5-6 | - | - | TRBJ2-7
CASSEATGTAVRYEQYF | TGTGCCAGCAGTGAAGCGACGGGGACTGCGGTACGCTACGAGCAGTACTTC | TRBV2 | - | - | TRBJ2-7
CASDKPQGIYEQFF | TGTGCTAGTGATAAACCACAGGGTATCTATGAGCAGTTCTTC | TRBV12-5 | - | - | TRBJ2-1
CSVERSYEGRYEQYF | TGCAGCGTTGAAAGGTCTTATGAGGGTAGATACGAGCAGTACTTC | TRBV29-1 | few | - | TRBJ2-7
CASSPGTGGFSGANVLTF | TGTGCCAGCAGCCCCGGGACAGGGGGCTTCTCTGGGGCCAACGTCCTGACTTTC | TRBV5-6 | - | TRBD1 | TRBJ2-6
CASSTPGTLNYEQYF | TGTGCCAGCAGCACCCCCGGGACTCTCAACTACGAGCAGTACTTC | TRBV28 | - | - | TRBJ2-7
CASSQLLTTGRIEEKLFF | TGTGCCAGCAGCCAACTCCTGACGACAGGACGAATTGAAGAAAAACTGTTTTTT | TRBV7-9 | few | - | TRBJ1-4
CASREDSLTNYGYTF | TGCGCCAGCAGGGAGGACTCTCTGACTAACTATGGCTACACCTTC | TRBV10-2 | - | - | TRBJ1-2
CASSGRGRGQGPTYEQYF | TGTGCCAGCAGCGGTAGGGGTCGAGGACAGGGGCCTACCTACGAGCAGTACTTC | TRBV7-9 | - | TRBD1 | TRBJ2-7
CASRSSGDNEQFF | TGCGCCAGCAGGAGTAGCGGGGACAATGAGCAGTTCTTC | TRBV4-1 | - | TRBD2 | TRBJ2-1
CASSLISPNEQFF | TGTGCCAGCAGCTTGATATCCCCAAATGAGCAGTTCTTC | TRBV7-2 | once | - | TRBJ2-1
CASSWPRDGGLSTDTQYF | TGTGCCAGCAGTTGGCCACGAGATGGGGGGTTAAGCACAGATACGCAGTATTTT | TRBV2 | - | - | TRBJ2-3
CASSQEKFSYEQYF | TGCGCCAGCAGCCAAGAGAAGTTTTCCTACGAGCAGTACTTC | TRBV4-3 | - | - | TRBJ2-7
CAISDRTSGTGGSDTQYF | TGTGCCATCAGTGACCGTACCTCCGGGACAGGGGGCTCAGATACGCAGTATTTT | TRBV10-3 | - | TRBD1 | TRBJ2-3
CASSLGDQTYEQYF | TGTGCCAGCAGCCTCGGGGATCAGACCTACGAGCAGTACTTC | TRBV5-6 | few | - | TRBJ2-7
CASRQGEDYEQYF | TGTGCCAGCAGACAGGGGGAAGATTACGAGCAGTACTTC | TRBV2 | - | TRBD1 | TRBJ2-7
CASSFNDGNIQYF | TGTGCCAGCAGCTTTAACGACGGAAACATTCAGTACTTC | TRBV5-5 | few | - | TRBJ2-4
CAWSVQDNQPQHF | TGTGCCTGGAGTGTACAGGACAATCAGCCCCAGCATTTT | TRBV30 | - | - | TRBJ1-5
CASSLDGNEQFF | TGTGCCAGCAGCTTAGATGGCAATGAGCAGTTCTTC | TRBV7-2 | - | - | TRBJ2-1
CASTPRGSYNEQFF | TGTGCCAGCACCCCAAGAGGCAGTTACAATGAGCAGTTCTTC | TRBV2 | - | - | TRBJ2-1
CAWSVVTYEQYF | TGTGCCTGGAGTGTAGTGACCTACGAGCAGTACTTC | TRBV30 | once | - | TRBJ2-7
CASSSSDGSYEQYF | TGCGCCAGCAGCTCATCCGACGGTTCCTACGAGCAGTACTTC | TRBV5-1 | once | - | TRBJ2-7
CASSASYPGNTEAFF | TGCGCCAGCAGCGCCAGCTACCCCGGGAACACTGAAGCTTTCTTT | TRBV4-1 | few | - | TRBJ1-1
CSVIGGDRFHNEQFF | TGCAGCGTCATAGGCGGCGACAGGTTCCACAATGAGCAGTTCTTC | TRBV29-1 | few | - | TRBJ2-1
CASSIVRDTEAFF | TGTGCCAGTAGTATAGTAAGGGACACTGAAGCTTTCTTT | TRBV19 | - | - | TRBJ1-1
CASSSPDSPNYGYTF | TGTGCCAGCAGCTCCCCGGACAGTCCCAACTATGGCTACACCTTC | TRBV7-9 | - | - | TRBJ1-2
CASRVTGYEQYF | TGTGCCAGCAGAGTGACCGGTTACGAGCAGTACTTC | TRBV7-2 | - | - | TRBJ2-7
CATSRSDTNQPQHF | TGTGCCACCAGCAGATCTGACACCAATCAGCCCCAGCATTTT | TRBV15 | - | - | TRBJ1-5